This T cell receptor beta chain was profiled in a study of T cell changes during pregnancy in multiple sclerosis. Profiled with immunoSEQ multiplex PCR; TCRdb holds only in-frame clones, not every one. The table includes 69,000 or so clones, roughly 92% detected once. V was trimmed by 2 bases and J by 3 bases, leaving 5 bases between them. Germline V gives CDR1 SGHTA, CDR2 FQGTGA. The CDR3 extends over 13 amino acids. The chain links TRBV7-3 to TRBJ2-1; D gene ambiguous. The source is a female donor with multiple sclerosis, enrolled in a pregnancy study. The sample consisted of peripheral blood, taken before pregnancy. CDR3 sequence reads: CASSLGSYNEQFF. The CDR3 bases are TGTGCCAGCAGCTTAGGCAGCTACAATGAGCAGTTCTTC.